The count of the clone carrying this TCR beta chain is one. Its antigen remains unidentified. The germline gives CDR1 DFQATT, CDR2 SNEGSKA (reference sequence). V was pared by 3 bases and J by 4 bases, with 4 bases between. This CDR3 is 11 amino acids long. This specimen belongs to a study of T cell responses to AZD1222 COVID-19 vaccine. Clones were sequenced by immunoSEQ multiplex PCR, and TCRdb holds only the in-frame ones, with some missing. This table has about 93,000 clones, around 92% appearing once. General study points: Spike-wide coverage was observed for vaccine-associated CD4 TCRs, with dominant responses at 160-218 and 743-854. Clonal diversity was possibly underestimated, and white British individuals and females predominated among donors. Just a handful of AZD1222 recipients tested seropositive at baseline. Repertoires in all cases were sampled only once the peak T cell response had passed.

The sequenced sample was peripheral blood, obtained on day 0 of MenACWY control vaccination. The TCR was taken from an adult in good health. The chain has TRBV20-1 and TRBJ2-1; no reliable D call. The CDR3: CSAREYNEQFF. Here the CDR3 DNA reads TGCAGTGCTAGGGAGTACAATGAGCAGTTCTTC.